The TCR beta chain described here comes from a study of cytomegalovirus exposure and HLA in healthy donors. Study-wide results and limits: The study dropped some indistinguishable V segments, TRBV6-2 and TRBV6-3 among them. There were approximately 150 TCR beta chains listed as cytomegalovirus-associated. CMV serostatus stood as the only immune exposure information on hand. A later look showed TCR association rates differing by HLA locus, highest for DRB1 and lowest for HLA-C.

It was with 60 Vbeta and 13 Jbeta primers that the PCR ran. Repertoires were generated with immunoSEQ multiplex PCR, while TCRdb's copy carries only in-frame clones and drops some. The table includes roughly 240,000 clones, roughly 85% detected once. The CDR3 runs to 14 residues. V lost 6 bases to trimming and J lost 10 bases; unmatched junction nucleotides: 12. CDR1 is SSHAT and CDR2 is FNYEAQ in the germline V gene (reference sequence). Note on this clone: As yet, its antigen is unknown.

Sequencing used PBMCs. The V call is TRBV7-7, the J call TRBJ1-1, with 9 bases identical to TRBD1. This TCR came from a girl under 10 years old in good health and CMV-seronegative. The CDR3 sequence: CASRRDRDTTIAFF. In DNA form, the CDR3 reads TGTGCCAGCAGAAGGGACAGGGACACCACTATAGCTTTCTTT.